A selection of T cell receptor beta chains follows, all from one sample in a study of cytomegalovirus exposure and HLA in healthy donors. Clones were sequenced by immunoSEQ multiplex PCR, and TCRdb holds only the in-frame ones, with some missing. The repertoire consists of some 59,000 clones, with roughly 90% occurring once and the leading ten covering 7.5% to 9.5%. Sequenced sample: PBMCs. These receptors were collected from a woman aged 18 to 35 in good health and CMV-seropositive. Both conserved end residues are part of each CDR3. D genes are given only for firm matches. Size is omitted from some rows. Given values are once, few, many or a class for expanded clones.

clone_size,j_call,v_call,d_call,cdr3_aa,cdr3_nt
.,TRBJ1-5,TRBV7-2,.,CASSWRGYRVGQPQHF,TGTGCCAGCAGCTGGAGAGGTTACAGGGTGGGTCAGCCCCAGCATTTT
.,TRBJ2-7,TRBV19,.,CASTPSQGRIKYF,TGTGCCAGTACGCCTTCCCAGGGCAGGATAAAGTACTTC
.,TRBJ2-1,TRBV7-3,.,CASRFQGATEQFF,TGTGCCAGCAGGTTTCAGGGTGCCACTGAGCAGTTCTTC
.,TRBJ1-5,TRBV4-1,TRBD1,CASSQDSQRTGVVQPQHF,TGCGCCAGCAGCCAAGATTCGCAGCGGACAGGTGTGGTTCAGCCCCAGCATTTT
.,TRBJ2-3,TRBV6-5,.,CASSYRGTQAADTQYF,TGTGCCAGCAGTTATCGCGGGACTCAGGCGGCAGATACGCAGTATTTT
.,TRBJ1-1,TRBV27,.,CASIGGGIANTEAFF,TGTGCCAGCATCGGGGGGGGGATCGCGAACACTGAAGCTTTCTTT
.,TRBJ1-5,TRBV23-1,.,CASSHSGYSNQPQHF,TGCGCCAGCAGTCATTCGGGGTATAGCAATCAGCCCCAGCATTTT
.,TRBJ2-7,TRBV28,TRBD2,CAITGGYEQYF,TGTGCCATCACGGGAGGCTACGAGCAGTACTTC
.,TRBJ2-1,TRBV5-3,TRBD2,CARSLGRTSGGAGSYNEQFF,TGTGCCAGAAGCTTGGGTCGGACTAGCGGGGGGGCAGGGTCCTACAATGAGCAGTTCTTC
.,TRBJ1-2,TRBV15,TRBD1,CATSRAGQAWGGYTF,TGTGCCACCAGCAGAGCGGGACAGGCCTGGGGTGGCTACACCTTC
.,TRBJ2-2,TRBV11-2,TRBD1,CASSPTGGETGELFF,TGTGCCAGCAGCCCGACAGGGGGCGAAACCGGGGAGCTGTTTTTT
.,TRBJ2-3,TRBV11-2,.,CASSLGPGGTDTQYF,TGTGCCAGCAGCTTGGGACCGGGGGGCACAGATACGCAGTATTTT
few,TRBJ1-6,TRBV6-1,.,CASTQGENSPLHF,TGTGCCAGCACTCAAGGAGAGAATTCACCCCTCCACTTT
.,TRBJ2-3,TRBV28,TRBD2,CASSPGVGLAGGPPETDTQYF,TGTGCCAGCAGCCCCGGGGTTGGACTAGCGGGGGGGCCACCCGAGACAGATACGCAGTATTTT
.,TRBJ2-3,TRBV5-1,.,CASSLRIPDTQYF,TGCGCCAGCAGCTTGCGTATCCCAGATACGCAGTATTTT
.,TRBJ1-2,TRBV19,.,CASSINRPRGYTF,TGTGCCAGTAGTATAAACAGACCGCGAGGCTACACCTTC
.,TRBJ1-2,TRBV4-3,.,CASSLLGGPYGYTF,TGCGCCAGCAGCCTCCTCGGGGGTCCCTATGGCTACACCTTC
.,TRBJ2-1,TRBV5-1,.,CASSYMPGAHATSSYNEQFF,TGCGCCAGCAGCTATATGCCAGGGGCCCACGCTACGAGCTCCTACAATGAGCAGTTCTTC
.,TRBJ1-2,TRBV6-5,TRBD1,CASSYSDRGGGYTF,TGTGCCAGCAGTTACTCGGACAGGGGCGGTGGCTACACCTTC
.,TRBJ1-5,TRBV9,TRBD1,CASSADGQGAQPQHF,TGTGCCAGCAGCGCTGATGGACAGGGGGCTCAGCCCCAGCATTTT
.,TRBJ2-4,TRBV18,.,CASSPLSSGTMGKNIQYF,TGTGCCAGCTCACCACTGTCCTCGGGAACCATGGGCAAAAACATTCAGTACTTC
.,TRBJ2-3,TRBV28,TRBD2,CASSFPGGGTDTQYF,TGTGCCAGCAGTTTCCCCGGGGGGGGCACAGATACGCAGTATTTT
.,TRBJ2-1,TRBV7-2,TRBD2,CASSLGGTSRYEQFF,TGTGCCAGCAGCTTAGGGGGGACTAGCAGGTATGAGCAGTTCTTC
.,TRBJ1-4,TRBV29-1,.,CSVEGQATFNEKLFF,TGCAGCGTTGAAGGACAGGCAACTTTTAATGAAAAACTGTTTTTT
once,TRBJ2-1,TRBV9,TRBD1,CASSGGQGILNEQFF,TGTGCCAGCAGCGGTGGACAGGGAATTTTGAATGAGCAGTTCTTC
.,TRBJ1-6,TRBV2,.,CASSGGGGLTLHF,TGTGCCAGCAGTGGAGGGGGGGGGTTGACCCTCCACTTT
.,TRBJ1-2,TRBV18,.,CASSPIDSLSYGYTF,TGTGCCAGCTCACCGATTGACAGCCTCAGCTATGGCTACACCTTC
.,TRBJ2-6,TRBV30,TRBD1,CAWTGTGGFGANVLTF,TGTGCCTGGACCGGGACAGGGGGCTTTGGGGCCAACGTCCTGACTTTC
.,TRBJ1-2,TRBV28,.,CASSLNEYGYTF,TGTGCCAGCAGTTTAAACGAGTATGGCTACACCTTC
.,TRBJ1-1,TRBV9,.,CASSVGGARTEAFF,TGTGCCAGCAGCGTAGGTGGGGCGCGAACTGAAGCTTTCTTT
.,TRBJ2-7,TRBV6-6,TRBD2,CASSLSGGSYEQYF,TGTGCCAGCAGTCTAAGCGGGGGCTCCTACGAGCAGTACTTC
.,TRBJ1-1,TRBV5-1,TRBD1,CASSLGGQGYAEAFF,TGCGCCAGCAGCTTGGGAGGACAGGGATACGCTGAAGCTTTCTTT
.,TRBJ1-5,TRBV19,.,CASSTKQGVGNQPQHF,TGTGCCAGTAGTACAAAACAGGGAGTGGGGAATCAGCCCCAGCATTTT
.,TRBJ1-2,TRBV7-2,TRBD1,CASSPRQGYYGYTF,TGTGCCAGCAGTCCTAGACAGGGCTACTATGGCTACACCTTC
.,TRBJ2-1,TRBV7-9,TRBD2,CASSFPGGTFGNEQFF,TGTGCCAGCAGCTTCCCCGGGGGGACCTTCGGGAATGAGCAGTTCTTC
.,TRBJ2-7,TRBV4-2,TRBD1,CASSQFPGTATGGEQYF,TGTGCCAGCAGCCAATTCCCCGGGACAGCGACAGGCGGCGAGCAGTACTTC
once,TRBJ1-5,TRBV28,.,CASSFSQGSNQPQHF,TGTGCCAGCAGTTTCTCCCAGGGAAGCAATCAGCCCCAGCATTTT
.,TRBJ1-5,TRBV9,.,CASSVAGNEPQHF,TGTGCCAGCAGCGTAGCAGGGAATGAGCCCCAGCATTTT
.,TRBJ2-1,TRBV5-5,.,CASSLDPNNEQFF,TGTGCCAGCAGCTTGGACCCTAACAATGAGCAGTTCTTC
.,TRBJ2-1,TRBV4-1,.,CASSQEGGGGGYNEQFF,TGCGCCAGCAGCCAAGAGGGTGGGGGAGGGGGATACAATGAGCAGTTCTTC
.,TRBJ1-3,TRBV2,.,CASQQGSGNTIYF,TGTGCCAGTCAACAGGGCTCTGGAAACACCATATATTTT